These 3 T cell receptor beta chains share one sample of origin, sequenced in a study of PD-1 blockade in mismatch repair-deficient tumors. TCRdb's table, derived via immunoSEQ multiplex PCR, lists solely in-frame clones and lacks some. This sample yields about 110,000 clones, of which around 80% are seen a single time; roughly 4.5% belongs to the top ten. The sequencing used peripheral blood, collected 60 weeks after starting pembrolizumab. These receptors all come from an adult with mismatch repair-deficient cancer.

The chain links TRBV7-2 to TRBJ1-1; D is unclear. The germline V gene has CDR1 SGHTA and CDR2 FQGNSA. Trimming pared 2 bases from V and 1 base from J, leaving 5 bases between. The CDR3 is 13 residues long. The CDR3 here is CASSLNRNTEAFF. The CDR3 region has the DNA TGTGCCAGCAGCTTAAACAGGAACACTGAAGCTTTCTTT.

The chain uses TRBV28 and TRBJ2-3; 8 positions match TRBD2. The junction had 3 bases not matched to a gene; V was cut back by 2 bases and J by 11 bases. The CDR3 has 12 residues. The germline V gene encodes CDR1 MDHEN and CDR2 SYDVKM. CDR3 sequence: CASSLLAGGQYF. DNA for the CDR3: TGTGCCAGCAGTTTACTCGCGGGAGGGCAGTATTTT.

This rearrangement joins TRBV9 to TRBJ2-7, with D unresolved. Trimming removed 0 bases from V and 2 bases from J, with 12 bases in between. CDR1 and CDR2 from the germline V gene are SGDLS and YYNGEE. This CDR3 contains 15 residues. CDR3 protein: CASSVAGNGPYEQYF. The CDR3, as DNA: TGTGCCAGCAGCGTAGCGGGCAACGGCCCCTACGAGCAGTACTTC.